The 20 T cell receptor beta chains below all came from one sample that was sequenced in a study of technical replicates of blood from a few donors. Here immunoSEQ multiplex PCR was the method, and the copy in TCRdb shows in-frame clones only, minus some. The repertoire consists of nearly 80,000 clones, with 85% to 95% occurring once and the leading ten covering about 0.41%. The specimen sequenced was T cells isolated from PBMCs. Every receptor here comes from a human donor in good health.

The rearrangement joins TRBV30 to TRBJ2-7; maybe TRBD1 (6 bases). CDR3 length equals 11 residues. Trimming took off 5 bases at V and 5 bases at J, with 10 bases between the two ends. The germline CDR1 and CDR2 sequences are GTSNPN and SVGIG (reference sequence). This CDR3 reads CAWDRNDEQYF. The DNA of the CDR3 is TGTGCCTGGGACAGGAACGACGAGCAGTACTTC.

CDR3 DNA: TGTGCCAGCAGTTACTCGGCGACTTCCTACAATGAGCAGTTCTTC. Encoded protein: CASSYSATSYNEQFF. The V call is TRBV6-5, the J call TRBJ2-1; unclear D gene. V shed 0 bases and J shed 1 base, with 7 bases lying between them. The CDR3 covers 15 residues. Germline lookup yields CDR1 MNHEY and CDR2 SVGAGI.

The V call is TRBV30, the J call TRBJ1-5; D is possibly TRBD1 (5 bases). V lost 2 bases to trimming and J lost 8 bases, with 25 bases between them. The germline CDR1 and CDR2 sequences are GTSNPN and SVGIG (reference sequence). The CDR3 has 17 amino acids. The DNA of the CDR3 is TGTGCCTGGAGTCGGGGGGGTCCATTAGGTTCCGGGGAGCCCCAGCATTTT. As protein: CAWSRGGPLGSGEPQHF. The variable domain in full, with the rest retrieved from reference TRBV30 and TRBJ1-5, is SQTIHQWPATLVQPVGSPLSLECTVEGTSNPNLYWYRQAAGRGLQLLFYSVGIGQISSEVPQNLSASRPQDRQFILSSKKLLLSDSGFYLCAWSRGGPLGSGEPQHFGDGTRLSIL.

This clone was seen a few times. The chain is built from TRBV11-2 and TRBJ1-2, with 8 positions matching TRBD1. This CDR3 is built from 17 residues. V dropped 2 bases and J dropped 8; count of bases not matched to a gene: 16. CDR1 and CDR2 (germline): SGHAT, FQNNGV. The DNA for the CDR3 is TGTGCCAGCAGCTTAATCAGGGGGCAGCTCTCCAACCAAGGCTACACCTTC. Translated: CASSLIRGQLSNQGYTF.

This chain joins TRBV14 and TRBJ2-7; D ambiguous. The CDR3 spans 12 residues. V dropped 0 bases and J dropped 5 bases, with 5 bases sitting between them. Germline V gene lookup returns CDR1 SGHDN and CDR2 FVKESK. CDR3 loop: CASSQDRHEQYF. CDR3 bases: TGTGCCAGCAGCCAAGATCGTCACGAGCAGTACTTC.

The chain employs TRBV10-3 and TRBJ1-2; D is ambiguous. There are 11 residues in the CDR3. The ends were cut back, 3 bases at V and 8 bases at J, with 7 bases in the middle. Germline CDR1 is ENHRY and CDR2 is SYGVKD. The CDR3 nucleotides are TGTGCCATCAGTGAAGGCGGCGGCTACACCTTC. It is translated as CAISEGGGYTF.

The chain has TRBV6-1 and TRBJ1-1, with D perhaps TRBD1 (6 bases). The CDR3 consists of 14 residues. Trimming removed 5 bases from V and 1 base from J, with 11 bases in between. Looked up from germline, CDR1 is MNHNS and CDR2 is SASEGT. CDR3 DNA sequence: TGTGCCAGCAGTTCTCTACAGGGGAACACTGAAGCTTTCTTT. Amino acid sequence: CASSSLQGNTEAFF.

The rearrangement joins TRBV28 to TRBJ2-2; weak D call: TRBD2 (5 bases). The V and J ends lost 7 bases and 0 bases respectively, with 21 bases between them. CDR3 length equals 18 residues. Germline-derived CDR1 and CDR2 are MDHEN and SYDVKM. CDR3: CASIPRDQRTSNTGELFF. CDR3 in DNA: TGTGCCAGCATCCCCCGCGACCAGCGGACCTCGAACACCGGGGAGCTGTTTTTT. The whole variable domain, filled in from reference TRBV28 and TRBJ2-2, reads DVKVTQSSRYLVKRTGEKVFLECVQDMDHENMFWYRQDPGLGLRLIYFSYDVKMKEKGDIPEGYSVSREKKERFSLILESASTNQTSMYLCASIPRDQRTSNTGELFFGEGSRLTVL.

This rearrangement joins TRBV7-8 to TRBJ2-7; the D gene is possibly TRBD1 (7 bases). Trimming took 7 bases from V and 2 from J, leaving 18 bases between them. The CDR3 is 15 amino acids. CDR1 and CDR2 (germline): SGHVS, FQNEAQ. The CDR3 DNA is TGTGCCAGCACCATTGGGGCAGGGGGGACCTACGAGCAGTACTTC. Protein: CASTIGAGGTYEQYF.

This chain connects TRBV27 to TRBJ2-3; D unresolved. Between the trimmed V and J ends, which lost 0 bases and 5 bases, there was a span of 12 bases. Germline lookup yields CDR1 MNHEY and CDR2 SMNVEV (reference sequence). This CDR3 is built from 15 residues. The CDR3 is CASSLSPGSIDTQYF. CDR3 sequence (DNA): TGTGCCAGCAGTTTATCGCCGGGTTCCATAGATACGCAGTATTTT.

The DNA for the CDR3 is TGTGCCTGGAGTGGGGGCCTACCGACGTCCTACGAGCAGTACTTC. This sequence encodes CAWSGGLPTSYEQYF. The V call is TRBV30, the J call TRBJ2-7, with D maybe TRBD1 (5 bases). V lost 1 base to trimming and J lost 1 base, with 14 bases between them. The V gene's germline CDR1 is GTSNPN and CDR2 SVGIG (reference sequence). The CDR3 is 15 residues long.

The J gene is TRBJ2-1, the V gene TRBV28, with 7 bases lining up with TRBD2. The CDR3 is made up of 15 amino acids. CDR1 is MDHEN, CDR2 SYDVKM, per germline. J lost 2 bases, V lost 7 bases, and 8 bases had no gene match. The CDR3: CASTVGLAAYNEQFF. CDR3 nucleotides: TGTGCCAGCACCGTGGGGCTAGCGGCCTACAATGAGCAGTTCTTC. Full variable domain (rest looked up from reference TRBV28 and TRBJ2-1): DVKVTQSSRYLVKRTGEKVFLECVQDMDHENMFWYRQDPGLGLRLIYFSYDVKMKEKGDIPEGYSVSREKKERFSLILESASTNQTSMYLCASTVGLAAYNEQFFGPGTRLTVL.

This sequence joins TRBV19 and TRBJ1-2, with TRBD1 identical over 7 bases. CDR1 and CDR2 (germline): LNHDA, SQIVND (reference sequence). The CDR3 runs 13 residues. The J segment lost 8 bases and the V segment lost 3 bases, leaving 6 bases of the junction unmatched. Written as DNA, the CDR3 is TGTGCCAGTAGTATGGGACAGTTTGGGGGCTACACCTTC. Translated: CASSMGQFGGYTF.

J is TRBJ2-3 and V is TRBV4-2; 7 positions agree with TRBD2. The CDR3 contains 16 residues. Trimming removed 0 bases from V and 7 bases from J; junction bases left unmatched: 10. Germline V gene lookup returns CDR1 LGHNA and CDR2 YNFKEQ. For the CDR3, the DNA is TGTGCCAGCAGCCAAGAATTGGCTAGCGGCGATAATACGCAGTATTTT. Amino acid sequence: CASSQELASGDNTQYF.

The chain links TRBV7-2 to TRBJ1-1; possibly TRBD1 for D (6 bases). The V end was cut by 2 bases, the J end by 7 bases, with 14 bases between. The CDR3 has 14 residues. Germline assignment: CDR1 SGHTA and CDR2 FQGNSA. The CDR3 DNA is TGTGCCAGCAGCTTACTAAGGGGGAACGGTGAAGCTTTCTTT. Translation: CASSLLRGNGEAFF.

The chain employs TRBV6-5 and TRBJ1-2; the D is unclear. Germline V gives CDR1 MNHEY, CDR2 SVGAGI. The length of the CDR3 is 13 residues. V shed 4 bases and J shed 7 bases, with 13 bases lying between them. The CDR3 DNA sequence: TGTGCCAGCAGTTCATCACTTGCCCCTGGCTACACCTTC. It codes for CASSSSLAPGYTF.

V and J are TRBV5-4 and TRBJ1-2; maybe TRBD1 (6 bases). This CDR3 contains 12 residues. Germline loops: CDR1 SGHNT, CDR2 YYREEE (reference sequence). Trimming left V 0 bases short and J 6 bases short, with 6 bases between. CDR3 amino acids: CASSLGTDGYTF. CDR3 nucleotide sequence: TGTGCCAGCAGCTTGGGGACAGATGGCTACACCTTC.

CDR3 amino acids: CASRGQGNHEQYF. The CDR3 DNA reads TGTGCCAGCAGGGGACAGGGGAACCACGAGCAGTACTTC. This chain uses TRBV6-1 with TRBJ2-7, with 10 positions matching TRBD1. Germline trimming cut 6 bases from V and 5 bases from J; bases unmatched to any gene: 4. Germline V gene data show CDR1 as MNHNS and CDR2 as SASEGT. This CDR3 has 13 amino acids.

This chain uses TRBV6-6 with TRBJ2-5, with D unresolved. Trimming took off 6 bases at V and 5 bases at J, with 19 bases between the two ends. The CDR3 has 15 residues. In germline, CDR1 is MNHNY, CDR2 SVGAGI (reference sequence). The CDR3 spells CASSLMISESETQYF. The CDR3, as DNA: TGTGCCAGCAGCCTCATGATAAGCGAGTCGGAGACCCAGTACTTC.

The chain has TRBV11-2 and TRBJ2-2; TRBD1 might be the D (5 bases). Germline CDR1 and CDR2: SGHAT and FQNNGV. The CDR3 extends over 14 amino acids. Trimming took off 2 bases at V and 2 bases at J, with 6 bases between the two ends. CDR3 in amino acids: CASSLQGNTGELFF. For the CDR3, the DNA is TGTGCCAGCAGCTTACAGGGTAACACCGGGGAGCTGTTTTTT.